This TCR beta chain was identified in a study of blood T cell repertoires in COVID-19. After removal of 5 bases from V and 4 bases from J, the junction contained 6 bases not matched to a gene. CDR3 length: 15 amino acids. The germline V gene has CDR1 LNHNV and CDR2 YYDKDF (reference sequence). Assay: immunoSEQ multiplex PCR; the TCRdb copy retains only in-frame clones and omits some. The table lists roughly 110,000 clones, about three quarters of them singletons. The chain carries TRBV15 and TRBJ2-3; the match to TRBD2 covers 10 bases. The sequence derives from a man older than 75 with COVID-19, enrolled during active disease. The sequenced sample consisted of peripheral blood. CDR3 in DNA: TGTGCCACCAGCCTAGCGGGAGTGGGCGCAGATACGCAGTATTTT. It yields the protein CATSLAGVGADTQYF.